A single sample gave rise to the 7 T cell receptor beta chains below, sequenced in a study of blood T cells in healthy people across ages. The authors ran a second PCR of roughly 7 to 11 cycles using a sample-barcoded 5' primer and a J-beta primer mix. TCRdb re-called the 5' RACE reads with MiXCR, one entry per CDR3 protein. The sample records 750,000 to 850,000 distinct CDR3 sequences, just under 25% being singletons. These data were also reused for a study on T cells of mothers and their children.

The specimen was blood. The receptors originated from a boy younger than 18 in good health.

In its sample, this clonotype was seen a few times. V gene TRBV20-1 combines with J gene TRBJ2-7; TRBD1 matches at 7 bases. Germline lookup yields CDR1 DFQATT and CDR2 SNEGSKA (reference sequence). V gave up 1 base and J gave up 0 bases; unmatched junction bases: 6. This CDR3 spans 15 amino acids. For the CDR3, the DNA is TGCAGTGCTAGAGGGGGACAGCCGATCTCCTACGAGCAGTACTTC. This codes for CSARGGQPISYEQYF.

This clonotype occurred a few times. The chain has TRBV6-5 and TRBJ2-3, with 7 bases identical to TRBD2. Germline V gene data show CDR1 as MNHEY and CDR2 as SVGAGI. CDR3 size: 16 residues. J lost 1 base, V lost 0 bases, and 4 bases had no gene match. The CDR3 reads CASSYSGRGGTDTQYF. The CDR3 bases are TGTGCCAGCAGTTACTCAGGGAGGGGAGGCACAGATACGCAGTATTTT.

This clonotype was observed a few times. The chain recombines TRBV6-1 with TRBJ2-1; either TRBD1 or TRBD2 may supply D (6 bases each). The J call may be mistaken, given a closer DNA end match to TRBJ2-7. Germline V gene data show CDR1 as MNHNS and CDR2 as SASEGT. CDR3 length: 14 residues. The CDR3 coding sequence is TGTGCCAGCAGTGAACGCGTGGGGGGCAACGAGCAGTACTTC. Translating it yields CASSERVGGNEQYF.

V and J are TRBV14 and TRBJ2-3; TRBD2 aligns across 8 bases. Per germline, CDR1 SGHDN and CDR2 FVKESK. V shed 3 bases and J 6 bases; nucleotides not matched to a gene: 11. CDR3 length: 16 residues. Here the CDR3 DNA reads TGTGCCAGCAGCCACCTACGGGGGGGCTGGTCGGATACGCAGTATTTT. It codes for CASSHLRGGWSDTQYF.

CDR3 DNA sequence: TGTGCCAGCAGTTACACCTCGGATCAGCCCCAGCATTTT. Amino acid sequence: CASSYTSDQPQHF. The J gene is TRBJ1-5, the V gene TRBV6-2 or TRBV6-3; no definite D call. V was pared by 2 bases and J by 5 bases, with 7 bases between. Germline V gives CDR1 MNHEY, CDR2 SVGEGT. This CDR3 has 13 residues.

DNA of the CDR3: TGTGCCAGCAGTTTACCCCGGGACAGGGTGAACAATGAGCAGTTCTTC. Amino acids: CASSLPRDRVNNEQFF. The chain joins TRBV12-3 or TRBV12-4 to TRBJ2-5, with 9 bases identical to TRBD1. The J call may be mistaken, given a closer DNA end match to TRBJ2-1. This CDR3 comprises 16 residues.

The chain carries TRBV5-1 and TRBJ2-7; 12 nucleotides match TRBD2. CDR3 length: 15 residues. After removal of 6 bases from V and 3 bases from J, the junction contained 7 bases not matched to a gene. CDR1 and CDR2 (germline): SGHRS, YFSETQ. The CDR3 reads CASTPGLAGFYEQYF. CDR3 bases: TGCGCCAGCACGCCCGGACTAGCGGGATTCTACGAGCAGTACTTC.